The 17 T cell receptor beta chains listed next were all sequenced from one sample in a study of cytotoxic CD8 clonotypes in ibrutinib-treated CLL. Only in-frame clones appear in the TCRdb table, and some are missing; sequencing was by immunoSEQ multiplex PCR. The sample includes approximately 80,000 clones, more than 70% of them seen just once. This specimen was PBMCs, taken before ibrutinib treatment. The receptors here all came from a human donor with chronic lymphocytic leukemia.

This chain links TRBV4-2 with TRBJ1-4, with 7 bases fitting TRBD1. Germline CDR1 reads LGHNA; CDR2 reads YNFKEQ. V lost 1 base, J lost 5 bases, and 4 bases stayed unmatched. This CDR3 has 15 amino acids. The CDR3 protein is CASSQGQGDNEKLFF. CDR3 nucleotides: TGTGCCAGCAGCCAAGGACAGGGAGACAATGAAAAACTGTTTTTT.

V gene TRBV25-1 combines with J gene TRBJ2-3; D may match TRBD1 or TRBD2 (5 bases each). Germline CDR1 reads MGHDK; CDR2 reads SYGVNS. This CDR3 is built from 14 residues. V shed 10 bases and J shed 3 bases, with 17 bases lying between them. The CDR3 region is CANGVGDWTDTQYF. In DNA form, the CDR3 reads TGTGCCAACGGGGTAGGGGATTGGACAGATACGCAGTATTTT.

J is TRBJ2-7 and V is TRBV2, with D tentatively TRBD2 (5 bases). The CDR3 is 14 residues long. Germline assignment: CDR1 SNHLY and CDR2 FYNNEI. V shed 5 bases and J shed 5 bases, with 16 bases lying between them. The CDR3 loop is CASSNSWEFDEQYF. The CDR3 DNA reads TGTGCCAGCAGTAACTCTTGGGAGTTCGACGAGCAGTACTTC. Filled out from reference TRBV2 and TRBJ2-7, the complete variable domain reads EPEVTQTPSHQVTQMGQEVILRCVPISNHLYFYWYRQILGQKVEFLVSFYNNEISEKSEIFDDQFSVERPDGSNFTLKIRSTKLEDSAMYFCASSNSWEFDEQYFGPGTRLTVT.

This clone was observed a single time. The rearrangement uses TRBV28 and TRBJ2-7; no reliable D call. V lost 5 bases and J lost 3, with 14 bases in between. Per the germline V gene, CDR1 is MDHEN and CDR2 is SYDVKM. This CDR3 region has 14 residues. CDR3 residues: CASSDPKRNYEQYF. The CDR3 nucleotides read TGTGCCAGCAGTGACCCAAAAAGAAACTACGAGCAGTACTTC.

The V call is TRBV9, the J call TRBJ2-1, with 13 bases fitting TRBD2. The CDR3 has 15 amino acids. Germline CDR1 SGDLS, CDR2 YYNGEE. V shed 2 bases, J shed 4 bases, and the junction held 0 bases outside the gene matches. DNA of the CDR3: TGTGCCAGCAGCGTGACTAGCGGGGGGTACAATGAGCAGTTCTTC. This codes for CASSVTSGGYNEQFF.

The chain joins TRBV7-2 to TRBJ2-5; possible D gene TRBD1, 5 bases. The V and J ends lost 1 base and 1 base respectively, with 7 bases between them. The CDR3 contains 14 residues. Germline assignment: CDR1 SGHTA and CDR2 FQGNSA. CDR3 DNA sequence: TGTGCCAGCAGCTTAGACAGGCGCCAAGAGACCCAGTACTTC. Its protein is CASSLDRRQETQYF.

The chain links TRBV10-3 to TRBJ2-7; D is unclear. The germline V gene encodes CDR1 ENHRY and CDR2 SYGVKD. Trimming took 3 bases from V and 7 from J, leaving 13 bases between them. The CDR3 is 13 amino acids. The CDR3 is CAISDQEHLEQYF. The CDR3 bases are TGTGCCATCAGTGACCAGGAGCATCTGGAGCAGTACTTC.

This clone was seen a handful of times. The V and J genes are TRBV9 and TRBJ2-1; TRBD1 is a possible D gene (5 bases). The germline gives CDR1 SGDLS, CDR2 YYNGEE. The CDR3 covers 15 residues. The ends were cut back, 0 bases at V and 6 bases at J, with 13 bases in the middle. DNA for the CDR3: TGTGCCAGCAGCGTAGGCCAGACAGAGAGCAATGAGCAGTTCTTC. Amino acid sequence: CASSVGQTESNEQFF.

The chain links TRBV27 to TRBJ2-3; 15 positions agree with TRBD2. Germline assignment: CDR1 MNHEY and CDR2 SMNVEV (reference sequence). Trimming took 4 bases from V and 3 from J; bases not matched to a gene: 8. The CDR3 extends over 18 amino acids. The CDR3 here is CASSSRGTSGRITDTQYF. Here the CDR3 DNA reads TGTGCCAGCAGTTCCCGCGGGACTAGCGGGAGGATTACAGATACGCAGTATTTT.

This chain uses TRBV6-5 with TRBJ2-7; 9 bases map to TRBD2. CDR3 length: 13 residues. The V segment lost 2 bases and the J segment 7 bases; nucleotides outside the gene matches: 3. Germline CDR1 reads MNHEY; CDR2 reads SVGAGI. This CDR3 is CASSYAGGAEQYF. For the CDR3, the DNA is TGTGCCAGCAGTTACGCGGGGGGGGCTGAGCAGTACTTC.

J is TRBJ1-2 and V is TRBV27, with D maybe TRBD1 (5 bases). Trimming shortened V by 6 bases and J by 4 bases, and 18 bases separated the two germline ends. Germline loops: CDR1 MNHEY, CDR2 SMNVEV (reference sequence). The CDR3 is made up of 15 amino acids. CDR3: CASRQSQGLSYGYTF. The CDR3 nucleotides read TGTGCCAGCAGACAAAGTCAGGGACTAAGCTATGGCTACACCTTC.

The V gene is TRBV6-5, the J gene TRBJ2-5; D remains unclear. This CDR3 has 14 amino acids. Trimming pared 3 bases from V and 5 bases from J, leaving 13 bases between. Germline V lookup: CDR1 MNHEY, CDR2 SVGAGI. The CDR3 sequence: CASSYGVGRETQYF. CDR3 DNA sequence: TGTGCCAGCAGTTATGGGGTAGGACGCGAGACCCAGTACTTC.

This sequence joins TRBV28 and TRBJ1-5, with TRBD1 as a possible D gene (5 bases). This CDR3 spans 13 amino acids. With 4 bases removed from V and 7 bases from J, the gap between germline ends came to 11 bases. The germline V gene encodes CDR1 MDHEN and CDR2 SYDVKM. CDR3 in amino acids: CASSSGLRQPQHF. CDR3 sequence (DNA): TGTGCCAGCAGTTCAGGGCTGCGGCAGCCCCAGCATTTT.

Here the CDR3 reads CASNKETQYF. The CDR3 DNA follows: TGTGCCAGCAATAAAGAGACCCAGTACTTC. This chain uses TRBV2 with TRBJ2-5; D uncertain. Trimming cost V 7 bases and J 3 bases, with 3 bases left between them. The V gene's germline CDR1 is SNHLY and CDR2 FYNNEI. The CDR3 contains 10 residues.

The rearrangement uses TRBV6-6 and TRBJ2-3; 7 bases match TRBD2. CDR1 and CDR2 from the germline V gene are MNHNY and SVGAGI (reference sequence). The junction had 10 bases not matched to a gene; V was cut back by 2 bases and J by 5 bases. The CDR3 loop spans 16 amino acids. CDR3 DNA sequence: TGTGCCAGCAGTTACGGGTGGCAGGGAGGGATAGATACGCAGTATTTT. It codes for CASSYGWQGGIDTQYF.

The rearrangement links TRBV7-2 to TRBJ2-5, with 11 bases that match TRBD2. This CDR3 is built from 15 residues. The germline V gene has CDR1 SGHTA and CDR2 FQGNSA. Trimming cost V 6 bases and J 1 base; bases outside gene matches: 4. The chain's CDR3 is CASRLLAGGQETQYF. The CDR3 coding sequence is TGTGCCAGCAGGCTCCTAGCGGGAGGCCAAGAGACCCAGTACTTC. The full variable domain, completed using reference TRBV7-2 and TRBJ2-5, is GAGVSQSPSNKVTEKGKDVELRCDPISGHTALYWYRQSLGQGLEFLIYFQGNSAPDKSGLPSDRFSAERTGGSVSTLTIQRTQQEDSAVYLCASRLLAGGQETQYFGPGTRLLVL.

The chain joins TRBV10-1 to TRBJ2-5; 10 bases match TRBD1. Germline V gives CDR1 WNHNN, CDR2 SYGVQD (reference sequence). The length of the CDR3 is 16 residues. Trimming took 6 bases from V and 2 from J; bases not matched to a gene: 9. CDR3 DNA sequence: TGCGCCAGCAGGACGGCCGGGACAGGGGAACAAGAGACCCAGTACTTC. Encoded protein: CASRTAGTGEQETQYF.